This TCR beta chain is drawn from a study of a mutant IDH1 vaccine in newly diagnosed glioma. Indicated time point: week 35, safety follow-up. It was 300 ug of mutant IDH1 20-mer peptide that made up each vaccine dose, given with topical imiquimod. Comment on this clone: Its antigen is unknown.

The CDR3 runs to 15 residues. V was shortened by 1 base and J by 0 bases, with 8 bases between the two germline ends. Germline V gives CDR1 SGDLS, CDR2 YYNGEE. TCRdb's table, derived via immunoSEQ multiplex PCR, lists solely in-frame clones and lacks some. This table holds approximately 50,000 clones, 86% found once. The source of this sequence is a man in his forties or fifties with glioma. The chain recombines TRBV9 with TRBJ1-5; D gene unclear. The sample here was PBMCs, taken from a glioma patient whose treatment included an IDH1 peptide vaccine. The CDR3 nucleotides are TGTGCCAGCAGCGTATCCGTCGGTAGCAATCAGCCCCAGCATTTT. Translation: CASSVSVGSNQPQHF.